This passage covers 21 T cell receptor beta chains from one sample sequenced in a study of cytomegalovirus exposure and HLA in healthy donors. The PCR had 60 Vbeta and 13 Jbeta primers. Repertoires were generated with immunoSEQ multiplex PCR, while TCRdb's copy carries only in-frame clones and drops some. The sample contains roughly 160,000 clones, approximately 85% of which appear only once. Sequenced material: PBMCs. The receptors stem from a young man in good health and CMV-seropositive.

CDR3: CASGQGRVEKLFF. CDR3 nucleotide sequence: TGTGCCAGCGGACAGGGTCGGGTGGAAAAACTGTTTTTT. The chain is built from TRBV27 and TRBJ1-4, with 8 positions matching TRBD1. The CDR3 has 13 residues. The germline CDR1 and CDR2 sequences are MNHEY and SMNVEV (reference sequence). V shed 8 bases and J 8 bases; nucleotides not matched to a gene: 7.

The chain carries TRBV9 and TRBJ2-3; TRBD1 matches 9 bases. Per germline, CDR1 SGDLS and CDR2 YYNGEE. With 3 bases clipped from V and 1 base from J, the junction kept 3 bases outside the gene matches. The CDR3 runs 15 residues. CDR3 nucleotides: TGTGCCAGCAGCGAGGGACAGGGAGGCACAGATACGCAGTATTTT. Protein product: CASSEGQGGTDTQYF. Based on the CDR3 plus reference TRBV9 and TRBJ2-3, the full variable domain is DSGVTQTPKHLITATGQRVTLRCSPRSGDLSVYWYQQSLDQGLQFLIQYYNGEERAKGNILERFSAQQFPDLHSELNLSSLELGDSALYFCASSEGQGGTDTQYFGPGTRLTVL.

The genes are TRBV5-4 and TRBJ1-6; 11 bases agree with TRBD1. The trim removed 4 bases at V and 9 bases at J, leaving 3 bases unmatched. CDR1 and CDR2 from the germline V gene are SGHNT and YYREEE (reference sequence). This CDR3 is 14 amino acids long. CDR3 bases: TGTGCCAGCAGCCCGGACAGGGGGCTTTCACCCCTCCACTTT. It codes for CASSPDRGLSPLHF.

The V call is TRBV9, the J call TRBJ2-1; D is uncertain. This CDR3 is built from 14 residues. The V gene lost 4 bases and the J gene lost 7 bases, with 15 bases spanning the gap. Germline lookup yields CDR1 SGDLS and CDR2 YYNGEE. The CDR3: CASSPNSIVNEQFF. CDR3 in DNA: TGTGCCAGCAGCCCAAACAGTATCGTGAATGAGCAGTTCTTC.

CDR3 bases: TGTGCCTGGAGTCTGGGAGTCTCTGGAAACACCATATATTTT. Protein sequence: CAWSLGVSGNTIYF. The chain is built from TRBV30 and TRBJ1-3; the D is unclear. Trimming cost V 2 bases and J 0 bases, with 8 bases left between them. The germline V gene has CDR1 GTSNPN and CDR2 SVGIG (reference sequence). The CDR3 has 14 amino acids.

This clone was observed a single time. The chain carries TRBV18 and TRBJ2-2; D gene ambiguous. CDR3 length: 12 amino acids. Deletions cut 3 bases from V and 7 bases from J, with 6 bases between. Looked up from germline, CDR1 is KGHSH and CDR2 is LQKENI. The CDR3 here is CASSPEFGELFF. Here the CDR3 DNA reads TGTGCCAGCTCACCCGAGTTCGGGGAGCTGTTTTTT.

In nucleotides, the CDR3 is TGTGCCAGCAGGGCGGGCCATTTGAACACCGGGGAGCTGTTTTTT. Protein: CASRAGHLNTGELFF. The J gene is TRBJ2-2, the V gene TRBV13; D might be TRBD2 (5 bases). The V gene's germline CDR1 is PRHDT and CDR2 FYEKMQ (reference sequence). This CDR3 region has 15 residues. The germline V and J ends were trimmed by 6 bases and 1 base, with 12 bases remaining between them.

The chain carries TRBV9 and TRBJ2-7; D tentatively fits TRBD1 or TRBD2 (5 bases each). Germline assignment: CDR1 SGDLS and CDR2 YYNGEE. This CDR3 has 14 residues. V lost 4 bases and J 2 bases, leaving 13 bases between the germline ends. The CDR3 protein is CASSLGAGPYEQYF. The CDR3, as DNA: TGTGCCAGCAGCCTAGGGGCGGGCCCCTACGAGCAGTACTTC.

This sequence joins TRBV5-6 and TRBJ2-5; 8 bases are a match to TRBD2. Per germline, CDR1 SGHDT and CDR2 YYEEEE. The CDR3 runs to 17 residues. Trimming took 4 bases from V and 5 from J; bases not matched to a gene: 16. The CDR3 DNA follows: TGTGCCAGCAGCCTAGTCCCCGTCCCGGGGGGGCTGGAGACCCAGTACTTC. Translation gives CASSLVPVPGGLETQYF.

The genes are TRBV6-5 and TRBJ1-1; maybe TRBD1 (6 bases). V was cut by 0 bases and J by 1 base, with 12 bases left in between. Germline lookup yields CDR1 MNHEY and CDR2 SVGAGI. The CDR3 runs 16 residues. The CDR3 DNA is TGTGCCAGCAGTTACTCGAGAGACAGGTCGAACACTGAAGCTTTCTTT. This encodes CASSYSRDRSNTEAFF.

V gene TRBV19 combines with J gene TRBJ1-4; D is unresolved. Trimming pared 4 bases from V and 4 bases from J, leaving 16 bases between. The CDR3 sequence is 16 residues long. CDR1 is LNHDA and CDR2 is SQIVND in the germline V gene (reference sequence). CDR3 loop: CASSTSGEQLNEKLFF. The CDR3, as DNA: TGTGCCAGTAGTACGTCGGGAGAACAGCTTAATGAAAAACTGTTTTTT.

This chain uses TRBV6-6 with TRBJ1-1; 7 nucleotides align to TRBD1. The germline V gene encodes CDR1 MNHNY and CDR2 SVGAGI (reference sequence). J lost 1 base, V lost 6 bases, and 8 bases had no gene match. This CDR3 is built from 15 residues. For the CDR3, the DNA is TGTGCCAGCAGCTCATCCGGGACAGCGAACACTGAAGCTTTCTTT. This codes for CASSSSGTANTEAFF.

Turning to this clone: The same CDR3 also results from other DNA sequences found in this sample. The chain has TRBV6-5 and TRBJ1-1, with TRBD1 matching 10 bases. The CDR3 loop spans 13 amino acids. The V gene end was trimmed by 2 bases and the J gene end by 11 bases; junction bases not matched to a gene: 5. The germline V gene has CDR1 MNHEY and CDR2 SVGAGI. CDR3 bases: TGTGCCAGCAGTTACGAGGGGACAGGGGAGGCTTTCTTT. This codes for CASSYEGTGEAFF.

V gene TRBV5-4 combines with J gene TRBJ2-7; D is perhaps TRBD2 (7 bases). The CDR3 covers 16 residues. Germline CDR1 and CDR2: SGHNT and YYREEE (reference sequence). V was clipped by 4 bases and J by 0 bases, with 17 bases between them. Written as DNA, the CDR3 is TGTGCCAGCAGCCGATACAGGGAGGGGGGCTCCTACGAGCAGTACTTC. Translated, it gives CASSRYREGGSYEQYF.

The rearrangement links TRBV6-1 to TRBJ2-5; 7 bases are shared with TRBD1. The V and J ends lost 3 bases and 2 bases, in that order; junction bases with no gene match: 6. CDR3 length: 15 residues. The germline CDR1 and CDR2 sequences are MNHNS and SASEGT. CDR3 in amino acids: CASSDRQGPQETQYF. The CDR3 DNA follows: TGTGCCAGCAGTGACCGACAGGGACCTCAAGAGACCCAGTACTTC.

This clone was counted a single time. This chain joins TRBV18 and TRBJ1-1; 9 bases are shared with TRBD1. This CDR3 has 18 residues. Germline-derived CDR1 and CDR2 are KGHSH and LQKENI. V lost 0 bases to trimming and J lost 3 bases; unmatched junction nucleotides: 11. The CDR3 DNA reads as TGTGCCAGCTCACCACCGGGACAGGGCCTCCTTAGGGACACTGAAGCTTTCTTT. Amino acids: CASSPPGQGLLRDTEAFF.

The chain links TRBV30 to TRBJ2-2, with 10 bases aligning to TRBD1. The ends lost 2 bases at V and 8 bases at J; junction bases unmatched: 8. The CDR3 is 15 residues long. Germline values: CDR1 GTSNPN, CDR2 SVGIG (reference sequence). CDR3: CAWSFRRTGGGELFF. The CDR3 DNA reads as TGTGCCTGGAGTTTCCGACGGACAGGGGGAGGGGAGCTGTTTTTT.

V and J are TRBV29-1 and TRBJ2-7; 12 bases match TRBD1. After removal of 5 bases from V and 2 bases from J, the junction contained 4 bases not matched to a gene. The CDR3 is 14 amino acids. Germline CDR1 and CDR2: SQVTM and ANQGSEA. CDR3 amino acids: CSVSGTGGPYEQYF. The CDR3 DNA follows: TGCAGCGTTTCCGGGACAGGGGGCCCCTACGAGCAGTACTTC.

This sequence joins TRBV18 and TRBJ1-5; possible D gene TRBD1, 6 bases. Germline V lookup: CDR1 KGHSH, CDR2 LQKENI. Trimming shortened V by 4 bases and J by 0 bases, and 16 bases separated the two germline ends. CDR3 size: 17 residues. CDR3 coding DNA: TGTGCCAGCTCACTAGGGGGATCTGGGCTTAGCAATCAGCCCCAGCATTTT. Its protein product is CASSLGGSGLSNQPQHF.

In this sample, this clone turned up once. The J gene is TRBJ1-1, the V gene TRBV2, with 8 bases fitting TRBD1. The length of the CDR3 is 15 residues. CDR1 and CDR2 (germline): SNHLY, FYNNEI. The junction had 6 bases not matched to a gene; V was cut back by 6 bases and J by 0 bases. CDR3 in DNA: TGTGCCAGCAGCTATTCCAGGGGGCTGAACACTGAAGCTTTCTTT. Translating gives CASSYSRGLNTEAFF.

The chain has TRBV25-1 and TRBJ2-5; TRBD1 matches at 8 bases. Per the germline V gene, CDR1 is MGHDK and CDR2 is SYGVNS. This CDR3 contains 15 residues. With V trimmed by 1 base and J by 5 bases, 6 bases remained unmatched. The CDR3 here is CASSESQGAGETQYF. The CDR3 DNA reads TGTGCCAGCAGTGAATCGCAGGGGGCAGGGGAGACCCAGTACTTC.